The clone carrying this TCR beta chain was picked up a small number of times. What it binds is unknown. This record comes from a study of CD8 T cells in ankylosing spondylitis. Overall study results and limits: Disease-linked clones had a CD8+ phenotype and relatively low frequency in peripheral blood. Ankylosing spondylitis blood appeared to carry a characteristic TCR beta motif of under ten highly homologous variants. Disease-linked clones reportedly showed significant enrichment in matched ankylosing spondylitis synovial fluid.

With molecular barcodes, quantitative 5'-RACE was used to make the TCR beta libraries. TCRdb passed the 5' RACE reads through MiXCR, listing each CDR3 protein once. Of about 180,000 distinct CDR3 sequences listed, around a tenth are singletons. V was trimmed by 5 bases and J by 0 bases, leaving 21 bases between them. Germline CDR1 and CDR2: MNHEY and SMNVEV (reference sequence). The CDR3 consists of 18 residues. This TCR came from a female donor with ankylosing spondylitis or in good health (not recorded which). Input material: blood, either unsorted or a sorted T cell fraction (not recorded which). The chain combines TRBV27 with TRBJ2-3, with a possible D match to TRBD2 (5 bases). The CDR3 bases are TGTGCCAGCAGTCTAACCCCCCGGGCTAGCACGAGCACAGATACGCAGTATTTT. This codes for CASSLTPRASTSTDTQYF.